This TCR beta chain derives from a study of siplizumab effects on memory and regulatory T cells. Data came from immunoSEQ multiplex PCR; TCRdb stores just in-frame clones and leaves some out. The sample has 99,000 or so clones; about 93% are singletons. This CDR3 spans 11 amino acids. Germline V CDR1 and CDR2: DFQATT, SNEGSKA (reference sequence). The chain carries TRBV20-1 and TRBJ1-1; tentatively, D is TRBD1 (5 bases). The source is a human donor in good health. The sample was Tregs sorted from blood. DNA for the CDR3: TGCAGCGTGGGACGGGCAATGGAAGCTTTCTTT. Residues: CSVGRAMEAFF.